A selection of T cell receptor beta chains follows, all from one sample in a study of T cells in Graves' hyperthyroidism and ophthalmopathy. TCRdb re-derived calls from the multiplex PCR reads in MiXCR, one entry per CDR3 protein. This sample has roughly 100,000 distinct CDR3 sequences, with about 50% found just once. Sequencing input: blood. These receptors all stem from a man in his forties with Graves' hyperthyroidism. CDR3s include the opening cysteine and the closing phenylalanine or tryptophan. Fields, in order: CDR3 length, clone size, V gene, CDR3 protein. For some rows the clone size is stated as once, few or many, or as a class when expanded; others skip it.

cdr3_length: 16; clone_size: many; v_call: TRBV4-2; cdr3_aa: CASSQGQGSFGYEQYF
cdr3_length: 13; clone_size: many; v_call: TRBV12-3/TRBV12-4; cdr3_aa: CASSRQANQPQHF
cdr3_length: 13; clone_size: many; v_call: TRBV7-3; cdr3_aa: CASRSTATDTQYF
cdr3_length: 16; clone_size: many; v_call: TRBV20-1; cdr3_aa: CSASTGYFSGANVLTF
cdr3_length: 13; clone_size: -; v_call: TRBV19; cdr3_aa: CASSGTGNEKLFF
cdr3_length: 14; clone_size: -; v_call: TRBV20-1; cdr3_aa: CSARGVSGWEGYTF
cdr3_length: 12; clone_size: -; v_call: TRBV11-2; cdr3_aa: CASSGGQGSQYF
cdr3_length: 16; clone_size: many; v_call: TRBV5-6; cdr3_aa: CASNVSPRGPTGELFF
cdr3_length: 13; clone_size: -; v_call: TRBV20-1; cdr3_aa: CSVRRDSVGGYTF
cdr3_length: 15; clone_size: many; v_call: TRBV5-1; cdr3_aa: CASSLDARGNNEQFF
cdr3_length: 17; clone_size: many; v_call: TRBV2; cdr3_aa: CASSVLGRRLSGNTIYF
cdr3_length: 15; clone_size: -; v_call: TRBV5-1; cdr3_aa: CASSSAGGVRDEQYF
cdr3_length: 8; clone_size: -; v_call: TRBV10-3; cdr3_aa: CAISEQLF
cdr3_length: 13; clone_size: -; v_call: TRBV24-1; cdr3_aa: CATSSAGSLEAFF
cdr3_length: 15; clone_size: many; v_call: TRBV4-2; cdr3_aa: CASSQGQGGTGELFF
cdr3_length: 14; clone_size: many; v_call: TRBV29-1; cdr3_aa: CSVDSQETYNEQFF
cdr3_length: 16; clone_size: many; v_call: TRBV7-9; cdr3_aa: CASSSMRGDSNQPQHF
cdr3_length: 12; clone_size: -; v_call: TRBV30; cdr3_aa: CAWEGMNTEAFF
cdr3_length: 14; clone_size: many; v_call: TRBV7-2; cdr3_aa: CASSLAASGYEQYF
cdr3_length: 16; clone_size: -; v_call: TRBV7-6; cdr3_aa: CASSKTPGGRANVLTF
cdr3_length: 15; clone_size: many; v_call: TRBV24-1; cdr3_aa: CATSDVTGVQETQYF
cdr3_length: 13; clone_size: -; v_call: TRBV20-1; cdr3_aa: CSARRGAQETQYF
cdr3_length: 13; clone_size: many; v_call: TRBV12-3/TRBV12-4; cdr3_aa: CASSLVLRRGYTF
cdr3_length: 15; clone_size: -; v_call: TRBV5-4; cdr3_aa: CASSSFSGDSYEQYF
cdr3_length: 16; clone_size: -; v_call: TRBV24-1; cdr3_aa: CATGTTGTGIDYGYTF
cdr3_length: 14; clone_size: many; v_call: TRBV19; cdr3_aa: CASCRTAGAGELFF
cdr3_length: 15; clone_size: -; v_call: TRBV7-2; cdr3_aa: CASSRTSVSHNEQFF
cdr3_length: 14; clone_size: -; v_call: TRBV7-2; cdr3_aa: CASSLGKGNSPLHF
cdr3_length: 17; clone_size: -; v_call: TRBV19; cdr3_aa: CASHGGRQARRTDTQYF
cdr3_length: 16; clone_size: many; v_call: TRBV29-1; cdr3_aa: CSVEDPQRGLFNEQFF
cdr3_length: 14; clone_size: -; v_call: TRBV28; cdr3_aa: CASSLRTGGDEQFF
cdr3_length: 16; clone_size: -; v_call: TRBV10-3; cdr3_aa: CAISGPKDPSGNTTYF
cdr3_length: 15; clone_size: -; v_call: TRBV11-2; cdr3_aa: CASSRVGGPNNEQFF
cdr3_length: 14; clone_size: -; v_call: TRBV10-2; cdr3_aa: CASSESASTDTQYF
cdr3_length: 13; clone_size: many; v_call: TRBV6-5; cdr3_aa: CASSLGANYGYTF
cdr3_length: 15; clone_size: many; v_call: TRBV15; cdr3_aa: CATSTRTGLNTEAFF
cdr3_length: 15; clone_size: many; v_call: TRBV2; cdr3_aa: CASSEFGPGAAEAFF
cdr3_length: 12; clone_size: many; v_call: TRBV12-3/TRBV12-4; cdr3_aa: CASSIQGYGYTF
cdr3_length: 18; clone_size: -; v_call: TRBV7-3; cdr3_aa: CASSQGSSGSSGTDTQYF
cdr3_length: 14; clone_size: -; v_call: TRBV7-2; cdr3_aa: CASSLPTSDPEAFF
cdr3_length: 16; clone_size: many; v_call: TRBV5-8; cdr3_aa: CASSSGGTVAVETQYF
cdr3_length: 14; clone_size: many; v_call: TRBV5-1; cdr3_aa: CASSIGTAIETQYF
cdr3_length: 16; clone_size: -; v_call: TRBV20-1; cdr3_aa: CSARRASGWNSYEQYF
cdr3_length: 16; clone_size: once; v_call: TRBV7-2; cdr3_aa: CASSSQGASYNEKLFF
cdr3_length: 13; clone_size: many; v_call: TRBV19; cdr3_aa: CASIAGGADTQYF
cdr3_length: 15; clone_size: -; v_call: TRBV12-3/TRBV12-4; cdr3_aa: CASSLSQYRADTQYF
cdr3_length: 16; clone_size: many; v_call: TRBV7-8; cdr3_aa: CASSFTGDGSYNEQFF
cdr3_length: 13; clone_size: once; v_call: TRBV24-1; cdr3_aa: CATSDLNRGPQHF